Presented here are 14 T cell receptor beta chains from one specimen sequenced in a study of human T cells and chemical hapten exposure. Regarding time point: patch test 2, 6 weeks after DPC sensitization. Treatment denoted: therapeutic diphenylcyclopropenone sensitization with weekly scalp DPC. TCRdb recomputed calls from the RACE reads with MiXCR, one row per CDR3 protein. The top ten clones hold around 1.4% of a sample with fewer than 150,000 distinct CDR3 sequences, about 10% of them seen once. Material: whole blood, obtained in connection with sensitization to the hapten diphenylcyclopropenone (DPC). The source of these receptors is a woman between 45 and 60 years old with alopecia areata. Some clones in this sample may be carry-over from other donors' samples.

This CDR3 reads CSARDGGSYSNQPQHF. The CDR3 nucleotides are TGCAGTGCTAGAGATGGGGGCAGCTATAGCAATCAGCCCCAGCATTTT. The chain links TRBV20-1 to TRBJ1-5; D perhaps matches TRBD1 (6 bases). Germline V gene lookup returns CDR1 DFQATT and CDR2 SNEGSKA (reference sequence). V was pared by 0 bases and J by 0 bases, with 12 bases between. CDR3 size: 16 residues.

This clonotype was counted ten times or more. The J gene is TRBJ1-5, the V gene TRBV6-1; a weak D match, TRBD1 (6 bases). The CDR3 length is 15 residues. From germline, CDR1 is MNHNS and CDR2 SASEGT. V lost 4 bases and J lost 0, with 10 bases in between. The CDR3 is CASSAYRDSNQPQHF. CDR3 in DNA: TGTGCCAGCAGTGCTTACAGGGATAGCAATCAGCCCCAGCATTTT.

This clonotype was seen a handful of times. As DNA, the CDR3 is TGTGCCAGCAGCCTCCGAGGGTTCAGCACCATATATTTT. This sequence encodes CASSLRGFSTIYF. The rearrangement uses TRBV28 and TRBJ1-3; D gene uncertain. V lost 6 bases and J lost 9, with 15 bases in between. Germline V CDR1 and CDR2: MDHEN, SYDVKM. This CDR3 region has 13 residues.

CDR3: CASRLGETGGVEQYF. The CDR3 nucleotides are TGTGCCAGCCGATTAGGGGAGACAGGGGGCGTCGAGCAGTACTTC. The chain uses TRBV6-5 and TRBJ2-7; TRBD1 agrees at 10 bases. Germline values: CDR1 MNHEY, CDR2 SVGAGI. The CDR3 length is 15 residues. With V trimmed by 8 bases and J by 6 bases, 13 bases remained unmatched.

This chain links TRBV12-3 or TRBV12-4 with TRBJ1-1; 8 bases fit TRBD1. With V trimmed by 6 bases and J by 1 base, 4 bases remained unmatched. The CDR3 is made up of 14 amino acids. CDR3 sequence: CASRRQGWNTEAFF. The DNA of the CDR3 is TGTGCCAGCAGAAGACAGGGGTGGAACACTGAAGCTTTCTTT.

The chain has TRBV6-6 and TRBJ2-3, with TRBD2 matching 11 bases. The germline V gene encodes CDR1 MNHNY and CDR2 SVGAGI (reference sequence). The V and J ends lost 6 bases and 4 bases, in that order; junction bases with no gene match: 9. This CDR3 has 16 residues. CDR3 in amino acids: CASSNLLAGEADTQYF. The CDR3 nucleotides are TGTGCCAGCAGCAACCTACTAGCGGGAGAGGCAGATACGCAGTATTTT.

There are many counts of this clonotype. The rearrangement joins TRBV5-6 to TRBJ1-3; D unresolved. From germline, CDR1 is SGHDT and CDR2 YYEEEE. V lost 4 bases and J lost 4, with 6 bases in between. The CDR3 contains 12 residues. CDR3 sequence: CASSTRGNTIYF. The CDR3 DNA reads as TGTGCCAGCAGCACACGGGGAAACACCATATATTTT. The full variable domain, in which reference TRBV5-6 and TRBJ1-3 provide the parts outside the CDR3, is DAGVTQSPTHLIKTRGQQVTLRCSPKSGHDTVSWYQQALGQGPQFIFQYYEEEERQRGNFPDRFSGHQFPNYSSELNVNALLLGDSALYLCASSTRGNTIYFGEGSWLTVV.

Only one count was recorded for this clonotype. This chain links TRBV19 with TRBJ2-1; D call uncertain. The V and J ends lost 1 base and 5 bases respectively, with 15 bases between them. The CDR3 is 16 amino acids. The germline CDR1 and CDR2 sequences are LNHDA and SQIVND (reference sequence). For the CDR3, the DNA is TGTGCCAGTAGTATAGCGTCCAGAGCCCATAACAATGAGCAGTTCTTC. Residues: CASSIASRAHNNEQFF.

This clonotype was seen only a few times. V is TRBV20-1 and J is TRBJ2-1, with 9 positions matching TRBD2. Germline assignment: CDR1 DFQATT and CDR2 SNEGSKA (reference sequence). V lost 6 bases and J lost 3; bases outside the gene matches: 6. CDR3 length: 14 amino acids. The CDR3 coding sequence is TGCAGTGCCGAAGCGACTAGCGGCTACAATGAGCAGTTCTTC. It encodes CSAEATSGYNEQFF.

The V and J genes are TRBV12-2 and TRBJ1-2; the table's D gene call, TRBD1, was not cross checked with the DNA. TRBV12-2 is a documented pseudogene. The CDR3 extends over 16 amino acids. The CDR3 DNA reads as TGTGCAAGTCGCCGCTCACAGCAGGGACAGGGTGATGGCTACACCTTC. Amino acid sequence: CASRRSQQGQGDGYTF.

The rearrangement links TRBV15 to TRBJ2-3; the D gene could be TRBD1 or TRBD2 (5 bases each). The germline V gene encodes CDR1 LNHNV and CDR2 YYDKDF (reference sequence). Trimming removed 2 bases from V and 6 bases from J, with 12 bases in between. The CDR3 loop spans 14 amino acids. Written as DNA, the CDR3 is TGTGCCACCAGCAGACCGAGAGGGGAGGATACGCAGTATTTT. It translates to CATSRPRGEDTQYF.

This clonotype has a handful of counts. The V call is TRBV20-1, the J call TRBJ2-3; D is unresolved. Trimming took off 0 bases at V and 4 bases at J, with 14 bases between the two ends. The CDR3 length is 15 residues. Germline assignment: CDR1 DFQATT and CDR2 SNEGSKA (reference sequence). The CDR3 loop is CSARDTASFADTQYF. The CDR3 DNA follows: TGCAGTGCTAGAGATACGGCTAGTTTTGCAGATACGCAGTATTTT.

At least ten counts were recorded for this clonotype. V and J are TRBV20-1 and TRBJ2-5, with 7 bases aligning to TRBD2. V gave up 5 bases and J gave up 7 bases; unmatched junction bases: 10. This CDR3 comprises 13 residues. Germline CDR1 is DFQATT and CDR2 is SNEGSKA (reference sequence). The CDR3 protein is CSAPGAREGTQYF. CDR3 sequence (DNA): TGCAGTGCTCCCGGGGCCAGGGAGGGGACCCAGTACTTC.

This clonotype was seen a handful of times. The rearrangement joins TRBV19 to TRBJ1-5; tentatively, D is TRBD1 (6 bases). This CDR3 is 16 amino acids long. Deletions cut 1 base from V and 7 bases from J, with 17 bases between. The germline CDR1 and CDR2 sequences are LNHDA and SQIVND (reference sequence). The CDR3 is CASSIVVPRGDQPQHF. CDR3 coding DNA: TGTGCCAGTAGTATAGTGGTTCCCAGGGGAGACCAGCCCCAGCATTTT.